The 20 T cell receptor beta chains presented below share a single source sample, sequenced in a study of post-analysis software for immune sequencing data. These receptors are not linked to any known antigen. Study-level findings and limits: A handful of TRBV segments were significantly more frequent in patients than in controls. TRBV5-6, TRBV5-1 and TRBV20-1 were among these segments.

Every TCR beta cDNA library bore unique molecular identifiers. TCRdb reanalysed the PCR reads using MiXCR and keeps one entry per CDR3 protein. The profile shows some 800,000 distinct CDR3 sequences, roughly 50% of them singletons. The sequenced sample consisted of blood. These receptors all come from a girl under 18 with multiple sclerosis.

This clonotype was counted between two and nine times. The chain employs TRBV20-1 and TRBJ2-3, with a weak D call TRBD2 (6 bases). Trimming took off 5 bases at V and 2 bases at J, with 26 bases between the two ends. CDR1 is DFQATT, CDR2 SNEGSKA, per germline (reference sequence). The CDR3 consists of 18 residues. Here the CDR3 DNA reads TGCAGTGCTGTGGGACTCACAAACCTACCTCGGGACACAGATACGCAGTATTTT. Its translation is CSAVGLTNLPRDTDTQYF.

The chain couples TRBV29-1 to TRBJ2-5; perhaps TRBD1 as D (5 bases). The CDR3 length is 14 residues. Trimming shortened V by 2 bases and J by 2 bases, and 12 bases separated the two germline ends. Germline V gene sequence: CDR1 SQVTM, CDR2 ANQGSEA. The CDR3 DNA reads as TGCAGCGTTGAACCGGGCAGGGCGCAAGAGACCCAGTACTTC. This codes for CSVEPGRAQETQYF.

This clonotype was seen a single time. The V call is TRBV5-1, the J call TRBJ2-7; 7 bases map to TRBD2. Germline V gene sequence: CDR1 SGHRS, CDR2 YFSETQ. The CDR3 length is 15 residues. Trimming removed 0 bases from V and 2 bases from J; junction bases left unmatched: 5. The CDR3 loop reads CASSLAPAGAYEQYF. CDR3 DNA: TGCGCCAGCAGCTTGGCCCCGGCGGGAGCCTACGAGCAGTACTTC.

In this sample, this clonotype turned up a few times. The chain carries TRBV20-1 and TRBJ2-1, with D maybe TRBD1 (6 bases). This CDR3 has 14 amino acids. The V end lost 4 bases, the J end lost 1 base, and 11 bases lay between the germline ends. Germline CDR1 and CDR2: DFQATT and SNEGSKA (reference sequence). CDR3 sequence (DNA): TGCAGTGCTATGTCCCAGGGGTCCTACAATGAGCAGTTCTTC. As protein: CSAMSQGSYNEQFF.

There are a few counts of this clonotype. The chain joins TRBV11-1 to TRBJ2-3, with 8 bases identical to TRBD2. The length of the CDR3 is 14 residues. The junction had 7 bases not matched to a gene; V was cut back by 1 base and J by 10 bases. Germline V gives CDR1 SGHAT, CDR2 FQDESV (reference sequence). CDR3 DNA: TGTGCCAGCAGCTTAGATGCCGGGACTAGTCCGCAGTATTTT. The encoded protein is CASSLDAGTSPQYF.

The chain carries TRBV20-1 and TRBJ2-3, with 8 bases identical to TRBD1. Looked up from germline, CDR1 is DFQATT and CDR2 is SNEGSKA (reference sequence). CDR3 length: 15 residues. V gave up 6 bases and J gave up 0 bases; unmatched junction bases: 8. CDR3: CSATDRGPSTDTQYF. CDR3 coding DNA: TGCAGTGCCACCGACAGGGGCCCTAGCACAGATACGCAGTATTTT.

The chain joins TRBV5-1 to TRBJ2-7; 13 bases are a match to TRBD2. V lost 0 bases, J lost 0 bases, and 3 bases stayed unmatched. This CDR3 is built from 17 residues. Per germline, CDR1 SGHRS and CDR2 YFSETQ. CDR3 loop: CASSLARTSGSSYEQYF. The CDR3 DNA reads as TGCGCCAGCAGCTTGGCCCGGACTAGCGGGAGCTCCTACGAGCAGTACTTC.

The chain carries TRBV20-1 and TRBJ1-5; D ambiguous. CDR3 length: 13 residues. V dropped 0 bases and J dropped 8 bases, with 11 bases sitting between them. Germline-derived CDR1 and CDR2 are DFQATT and SNEGSKA (reference sequence). Here the CDR3 reads CSARDEGIKPQHF. CDR3 in DNA: TGCAGTGCTAGAGACGAGGGAATCAAGCCCCAGCATTTT.

This clonotype was recorded a few times. The chain recombines TRBV28 with TRBJ2-5, with 8 bases fitting TRBD1. The CDR3 length is 15 residues. The V and J ends lost 5 bases and 4 bases, in that order; junction bases with no gene match: 9. Germline V gives CDR1 MDHEN, CDR2 SYDVKM. In nucleotides, the CDR3 is TGTGCCAGCAGTAGTTTAGGACAGGGAGCAGAGACCCAGTACTTC. Its translation: CASSSLGQGAETQYF.

This clonotype was detected once. This chain joins TRBV9 and TRBJ2-7, with D possibly being TRBD2 (6 bases). V was clipped by 3 bases and J by 3 bases, with 13 bases between them. The CDR3 contains 14 residues. Germline CDR1 reads SGDLS; CDR2 reads YYNGEE. The CDR3 coding sequence is TGTGCCAGCAGCGCCACGGACTACAACTACGAGCAGTACTTC. Protein product: CASSATDYNYEQYF. Based on the CDR3 plus reference TRBV9 and TRBJ2-7, the full variable domain is DSGVTQTPKHLITATGQRVTLRCSPRSGDLSVYWYQQSLDQGLQFLIQYYNGEERAKGNILERFSAQQFPDLHSELNLSSLELGDSALYFCASSATDYNYEQYFGPGTRLTVT.

This clonotype was counted a few times. The V gene is TRBV20-1, the J gene TRBJ2-3; TRBD2 is a possible D gene (6 bases). Looked up from germline, CDR1 is DFQATT and CDR2 is SNEGSKA (reference sequence). V lost 1 base to trimming and J lost 2 bases, with 22 bases between them. CDR3 length: 18 residues. This CDR3 is CSARGLVLGEADTDTQYF. The DNA for the CDR3 is TGCAGTGCTAGAGGACTTGTCTTGGGGGAGGCAGACACAGATACGCAGTATTTT.

The chain links TRBV20-1 to TRBJ2-1, with D perhaps matching TRBD1 (5 bases). The V end was cut by 6 bases, the J end by 8 bases, with 11 bases between. Germline CDR1 DFQATT, CDR2 SNEGSKA (reference sequence). The CDR3 sequence is 11 residues long. CDR3 region: CSASIGDEQFF. The CDR3 region has the DNA TGCAGTGCGAGTATAGGGGATGAGCAGTTCTTC.

In its sample, this clonotype was seen a few times. The rearrangement links TRBV10-3 to TRBJ2-7; 8 bases are a match to TRBD1. The CDR3 is made up of 14 amino acids. Germline V lookup: CDR1 ENHRY, CDR2 SYGVKD. Unmatched junction bases numbered 5, after V lost 3 bases and J lost 4 bases. The CDR3 reads CAISEGQGAYEQYF. The CDR3 coding sequence is TGTGCCATCAGTGAAGGACAGGGTGCTTACGAGCAGTACTTC.

The V and J genes are TRBV10-1 and TRBJ2-3; D is possibly TRBD2 (5 bases). This CDR3 contains 14 residues. V was shortened by 11 bases and J by 1 base, with 16 bases between the two germline ends. Germline V gene lookup returns CDR1 WNHNN and CDR2 SYGVQD (reference sequence). This CDR3 reads CAASSDQGTDTQYF. The CDR3 DNA reads as TGCGCCGCTAGCTCGGACCAAGGCACAGATACGCAGTATTTT.

As concerns this clonotype: Mismatch with germline at one junction end may stem from a read error. The J gene is TRBJ2-3, the V gene TRBV7-6; 12 bases are shared with TRBD2. The CDR3 runs to 17 residues. CDR1 SGHVS and CDR2 FNYEAQ come from the germline V gene. CDR3 region: CASRDPGGLAGTDTQYF. Here the CDR3 DNA reads TGTGCCAGCAGGGACCCCGGGGGACTAGCGGGCACGGATACGCAGTATTTT.

This clonotype has more than one count but fewer than ten. This chain connects TRBV29-1 to TRBJ1-5, with 7 bases lining up with TRBD1. Germline values: CDR1 SQVTM, CDR2 ANQGSEA. V was clipped by 5 bases and J by 5 bases; unmatched bases: 6. The CDR3 has 13 amino acids. CDR3 residues: CSVSKGGDQPQHF. Here the CDR3 DNA reads TGCAGCGTTAGTAAAGGGGGCGATCAGCCCCAGCATTTT.

V is TRBV20-1 and J is TRBJ2-1; TRBD1 matches 7 bases. Germline V lookup: CDR1 DFQATT, CDR2 SNEGSKA (reference sequence). The CDR3 length is 16 residues. The junction had 15 bases not matched to a gene; V was cut back by 6 bases and J by 4 bases. CDR3 coding DNA: TGCAGTGCGTGGGACAGCCGGGTCTCCCTGTACAATGAGCAGTTCTTC. Amino acid sequence: CSAWDSRVSLYNEQFF.

The chain joins TRBV5-1 to TRBJ2-1, with a possible D match to TRBD2 (6 bases). The CDR3 has 15 amino acids. Germline CDR1 SGHRS, CDR2 YFSETQ. Trimming shortened V by 0 bases and J by 3 bases, and 10 bases separated the two germline ends. CDR3 in DNA: TGCGCCAGCAGCTTGGCTGGACTAAACTACAATGAGCAGTTCTTC. This translates into CASSLAGLNYNEQFF.

The genes are TRBV6-5 and TRBJ2-3; TRBD2 aligns across 12 bases. The germline V gene has CDR1 MNHEY and CDR2 SVGAGI. The V gene end was trimmed by 2 bases and the J gene end by 5 bases; junction bases not matched to a gene: 14. The CDR3 sequence is 19 residues long. CDR3 sequence (DNA): TGTGCCAGCAGTTACCTGGCTAGCGGGAGGGCCTCAGGGTTAGATACGCAGTATTTT. Amino acids: CASSYLASGRASGLDTQYF.

This chain uses TRBV7-6 with TRBJ1-2, with 10 bases matching TRBD1. J lost 7 bases, V lost 1 base, and 6 bases had no gene match. CDR1 and CDR2 from the germline V gene are SGHVS and FNYEAQ. The CDR3 has 15 amino acids. DNA for the CDR3: TGTGCCAGCAGCTTAGGGGATGGACAGGGGGGTGGCTACACCTTC. Amino acid sequence: CASSLGDGQGGGYTF.